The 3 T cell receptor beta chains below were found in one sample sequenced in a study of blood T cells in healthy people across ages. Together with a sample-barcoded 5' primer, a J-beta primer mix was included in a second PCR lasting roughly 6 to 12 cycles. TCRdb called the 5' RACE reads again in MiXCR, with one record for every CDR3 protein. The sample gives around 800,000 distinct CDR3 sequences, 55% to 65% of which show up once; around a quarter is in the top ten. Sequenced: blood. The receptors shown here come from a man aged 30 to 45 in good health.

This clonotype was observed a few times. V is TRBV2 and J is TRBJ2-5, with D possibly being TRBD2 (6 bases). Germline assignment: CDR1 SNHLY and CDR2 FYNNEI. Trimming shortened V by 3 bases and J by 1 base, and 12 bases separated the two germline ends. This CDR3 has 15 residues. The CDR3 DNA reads TGTGCCAGCAGTGAGAAGGACTACGTCCAAGAGACCCAGTACTTC. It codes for CASSEKDYVQETQYF.

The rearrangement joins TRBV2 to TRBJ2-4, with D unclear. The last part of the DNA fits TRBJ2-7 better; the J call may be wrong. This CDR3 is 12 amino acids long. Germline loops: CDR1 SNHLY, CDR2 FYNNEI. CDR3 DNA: TGTGCCAGCAGAGCTGAATCCCACGAGCAGTACTTC. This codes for CASRAESHEQYF.

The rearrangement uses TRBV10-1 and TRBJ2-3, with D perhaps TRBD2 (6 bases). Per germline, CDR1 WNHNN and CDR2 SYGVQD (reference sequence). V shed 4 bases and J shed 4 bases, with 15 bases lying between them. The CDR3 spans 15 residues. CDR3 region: CASSGDPSDADTQYF. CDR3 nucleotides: TGCGCCAGCAGTGGAGATCCTAGCGACGCAGATACGCAGTATTTT.